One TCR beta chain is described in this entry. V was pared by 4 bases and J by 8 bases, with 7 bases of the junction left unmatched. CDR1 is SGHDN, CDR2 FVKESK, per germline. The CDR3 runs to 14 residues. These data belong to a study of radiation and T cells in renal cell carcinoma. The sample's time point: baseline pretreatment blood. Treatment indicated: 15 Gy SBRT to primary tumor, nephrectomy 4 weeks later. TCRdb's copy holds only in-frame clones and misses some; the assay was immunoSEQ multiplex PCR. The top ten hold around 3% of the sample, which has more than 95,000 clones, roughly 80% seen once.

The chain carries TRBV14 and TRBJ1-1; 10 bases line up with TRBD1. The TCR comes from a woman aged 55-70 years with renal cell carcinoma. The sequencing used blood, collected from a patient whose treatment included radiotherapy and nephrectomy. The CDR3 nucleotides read TGTGCCAGCAGCCCCCGGACAGGGGGTTCCGAAGCTTTCTTT. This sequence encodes CASSPRTGGSEAFF.